The rows below give T cell receptor beta chains drawn from one sample of a study of human T cells and chemical hapten exposure. One entry per CDR3 protein, called by TCRdb with MiXCR from the RACE reads. The data hold more than 150,000 distinct CDR3 sequences, with around 25% observed a single time. The sequenced sample was whole blood, obtained in connection with sensitization to the hapten diphenylcyclopropenone (DPC). These receptors were obtained from a woman between 40 and 55 years old with alopecia areata. Some clones in this sample may be carry-over from other donors' samples. CDR3s include the opening cysteine and the closing phenylalanine or tryptophan.

V	J	CDR3
TRBV12-3/TRBV12-4	TRBJ2-1	CASSSGLASDEQFF
TRBV7-2	TRBJ2-5	CASSRRGQGAQETQYF
TRBV6-5	TRBJ2-2	CASRRTGGGELFF
TRBV2	TRBJ2-2	CASRLSGSRTGELFF
TRBV20-1	TRBJ2-5	CSARGQQTQYF
TRBV20-1	TRBJ1-4	CSATGSRASQKLFF
TRBV6-5	TRBJ2-4	CASSPLWGAGAKNIQYF
TRBV12-3/TRBV12-4	TRBJ2-5	CASSLGPRGQETQYF
TRBV9	TRBJ2-2	CASSVGPNTGELFF
TRBV12-3/TRBV12-4	TRBJ2-5	CASSSWGGEETQYF
TRBV5-6	TRBJ1-5	CASTTGTGHQPQHF
TRBV7-2	TRBJ2-3	CASSLVWLDTQYF
TRBV28	TRBJ2-5	CASSPRIQETQYF
TRBV20-1	TRBJ2-4	CSATSDRSFLAKNIQYF
TRBV6-4	TRBJ2-2	CASSESSGVNTGELFF
TRBV29-1	TRBJ1-4	CSVRTGKNEKLFF
TRBV27	TRBJ2-5	CASSLTPAGDTETQYF
TRBV29-1	TRBJ2-1	CSASAGGGNEQFF
TRBV28	TRBJ2-1	CASSSSEASGYNEQFF
TRBV10-3	TRBJ2-3	CAISGPPTDTQYF
TRBV20-1	TRBJ1-1	CSARGPFQGTEAFF
TRBV5-1	TRBJ1-3	CASSRTGTDSGNTIYF
TRBV21-1	TRBJ2-7	CASSKGLAGGSRREQYF
TRBV27	TRBJ2-7	CASSLSFLGTYEQYF
TRBV28	TRBJ2-1	CASSLLAGEGEQFF
TRBV29-1	TRBJ2-5	CSAGTYQETQYF
TRBV5-1	TRBJ1-1	CASSPTLNTEAFF
TRBV18	TRBJ1-1	CASSPRGANTEAFF
TRBV27	TRBJ2-7	CATGYREGLYEQYF
TRBV19	TRBJ1-5	CASNRDSLNQPQHF
TRBV29-1	TRBJ2-1	CSVGQGGEQFF
TRBV20-1	TRBJ2-1	CSAGSSGRRNEQFF
TRBV4-1	TRBJ1-5	CASSAGQNNQPQHF
TRBV5-1	TRBJ2-1	CASSGGTPTSYNEQFF
TRBV20-1	TRBJ2-3	CSAVEGGGSTDTQYF
TRBV9	TRBJ2-1	CASRGSGSDEQFF
TRBV6-2/TRBV6-3	TRBJ2-7	CASSYLPPGQGGEQYF
TRBV29-1	TRBJ1-2	CSVAGPGYTF
TRBV28	TRBJ2-1	CASSPGDKYNEQFF
TRBV18	TRBJ1-1	CASSPREGAYTEAFF
TRBV20-1	TRBJ2-1	CSAITGQGRNEQFF
TRBV6-2/TRBV6-3	TRBJ1-1	CASIHPAMDEAFF
TRBV6-4	TRBJ2-7	CASSANGTSGLYEQYF
TRBV10-3	TRBJ1-1	CAISYSGTEAFF
TRBV28	TRBJ2-3	CASSLSRNTDTQYF
TRBV5-1	TRBJ1-1	CASSLVSRIRGNTEAFF
TRBV10-3	TRBJ2-2	CAISEAGLVPGELFF
TRBV10-3	TRBJ1-5	CAIRLGQNQPQHF
TRBV18	TRBJ1-1	CASSPGQRAEAFF
TRBV6-5	TRBJ2-1	CARVAASGGPREQFF